The clone carrying this TCR beta chain has only one observation. The target antigen is unknown. Deletions cut 9 bases from V and 5 bases from J, with 16 bases between. This CDR3 comprises 13 residues. Germline values: CDR1 SNHLY, CDR2 FYNNEI. Clones were read by immunoSEQ multiplex PCR, and TCRdb kept only the in-frame ones, dropping some. This table holds around 130,000 clones, 80% to 95% found once. The sample comes from a study of T cell responses to AZD1222 COVID-19 vaccine. Study results and caveats: Spike-specific TCR breadth and depth went up after people got two AZD1222 doses. The sample set comprised mostly white British donors with more females, and clonal diversity was possibly underestimated. Repertoire samples came only from after the peak T cell response.

Second doses were pooled across both intervals (about 4 or about 12 weeks). The sample in question was peripheral blood, obtained 28 days after the second AZD1222 dose. This receptor was taken from an adult who received the AZD1222 COVID-19 vaccine. The gene calls are TRBV2 and TRBJ2-5; D is possibly TRBD2 (7 bases). The CDR3 DNA reads as TGTGCCAGTACACAGGGAGGGCAGGAGACCCAGTACTTC. This sequence encodes CASTQGGQETQYF.